This T cell receptor (beta chain) was sequenced for a study of neurological immune-mediated disorders (dated by TCRdb to about 2019). For the wider study: Among the roughly 35 multiple sclerosis patients, approximately 30 had relapsing-remitting MS and 3 had secondary progressive MS. Using UMI-based sequencing, the study compared peripheral blood TCR-beta repertoires from patients with HTLV-I-associated myelopathy (HAM/TSP), patients with multiple sclerosis, and healthy controls. The 90 to 120 TCR-beta libraries covered PBMC samples along with longitudinal samples, technical triplicates, and paired sorted CD4+ and CD8+ T-cell subsets. The cohort comprised roughly 69 subjects: approximately 15 HAM/TSP patients, some 35 multiple sclerosis patients and some 20 healthy controls.

cDNA synthesis used template-switch 5'RACE with a primer carrying a 10-nucleotide random unique molecular identifier tagging each TCR transcript. Every sequencing run covered 15-18 subjects and yielded more than 160 million TCR-beta sequences. The RNeasy kit was used for extraction of total RNA. The KAPA Real-time Library Amplification kit was used to amplify TCR-beta VDJ regions with primers targeting the TCR constant region and the 5'RACE anchor. Sample indexes and Illumina adaptors were added in a first PCR, and a second PCR then increased library yield. After Ampure bead purification, the TCR product of roughly 650 bp was size-selected on a 2% E-gel SizeSelection system. Before pooling, library quality was checked on a Bioanalyzer, concentration was measured with Qubit, and libraries were quantified with the Kapa Library Quantification kit. An Illumina HiSeq 2500 was used to sequence the libraries paired-end at 2 x 150 bp. To increase sequence diversity, roughly 24-31% phiX was spiked into each library pool. In the source study's methods: The quality-filtered reads were processed with the UMI-based MiGEC pipeline, whose error correction step removed more than 80% of the raw TCR sequences. IMGT germline references were used for alignment of VDJ genes, and clonotypes were defined by a unique CDR3 amino acid sequence together with V-J genes. Clonal expansion, Shannon diversity and CDR3 relatedness were evaluated with VDJtools (CalcPairwiseDistances, ClusterSamples), while phylogenetic trees were built in CLCbio workbench. A clone was classed as expanded if it had 8 or more unique UMIs, a cutoff based on coefficient-of-variation modelling across technical triplicates. TCRdb applied fastp at Q25 and MiXCR to the public reads, then kept only in-frame beta chains. Each entry merges the rows of one CDR3 protein and shows their most common DNA and genes. TCRdb's processing, not the authors' own work, is the source of the V and J calls. This sample lists tens of thousands of distinct CDR3 sequences; approximately 5% were detected once. The ten most abundant clones make up roughly 2.2% of the sample.

Study-wide conclusions, independent of this receptor: Expanded clones from different subjects shared no identical CDR3 amino acid sequences, which suggests that TCR-beta repertoires were private in all groups. Phylogenetic analysis grouped repertoires from 18 of 34 MS patients into a cluster of related CDR3 sequences, suggesting a possible repertoire-level signature. The highest TCR clonal expansion was observed in HAM/TSP patients, whereas the lowest was observed in MS patients, even when compared with healthy controls. No clinical or MRI features were associated with the MS cluster, and the authors said that larger cohorts are needed.

Unsorted PBMC libraries were generated from 2 million PBMCs stored in RNAlater at -80 °C until RNA extraction. Multiple sclerosis patients were enrolled in a US clinical protocol evaluating disease progression by magnetic resonance imaging. Peripheral blood was subjected to Ficoll-Hypaque density gradient centrifugation to isolate PBMCs, which were then cryopreserved in liquid nitrogen. This clonotype was recorded many times. Its antigen has not been determined. No quality values exist for individual bases; no much larger clone is one base distant. This clonotype was sampled from a woman in her twenties or thirties with multiple sclerosis. Sequencing used PBMCs.

In nucleotide form, the sequence is TGTGCCAGCAGTGGTCAGGCTGCAACTAATGAAAAACTGTTTTTT. It specifies CASSGQAATNEKLFF. The chain is encoded by TRBV2 joined to TRBJ1-4; no D gene is confidently identified. Taken from cysteine to phenylalanine, the CDR3 has 15 residues. Only the CDR3 DNA is retained, 45 bases long and in frame from the first base. V lost 4 bases and J lost 0 bases; the stretch between them is 9 bases long. The germline V gene specifies SNHLY as CDR1 and FYNNEI as CDR2. The variable domain in full, with residues beyond the CDR3 obtained from the reference TRBV2 and TRBJ1-4 genes, is EPEVTQTPSHQVTQMGQEVILRCVPISNHLYFYWYRQILGQKVEFLVSFYNNEISEKSEIFDDQFSVERPDGSNFTLKIRSTKLEDSAMYFCASSGQAATNEKLFFGSGTQLSVL.